Below are 21 T cell receptor beta chains sequenced from a single sample in a study of CD8+CD57+ T cells in acquired aplastic anemia. Genomic DNA templated the TCR beta VDJ and CDR3 profiling. TCRdb recomputed calls from the reads with MiXCR, one row per CDR3 protein. The profile shows some 70,000 distinct CDR3 sequences, approximately 50% of them singletons. The sequenced sample was sorted CD4+, CD8+, or CD8+CD57+ T cells (not recorded which) from PBMCs. All receptors derive from a human donor in good health, serving as a control.

The chain employs TRBV20-1 and TRBJ1-6; D ambiguous. This CDR3 has 13 amino acids. The V gene's germline CDR1 is DFQATT and CDR2 SNEGSKA (reference sequence). Trimming left V 5 bases short and J 9 bases short, with 14 bases between. CDR3 loop: CSAFTLESSPLHF. The CDR3 bases are TGCAGTGCTTTTACGCTCGAGAGTTCACCCCTCCACTTT.

The J gene is TRBJ2-1, the V gene TRBV15; the D gene is possibly TRBD1 (6 bases). This CDR3 contains 14 residues. CDR1 and CDR2 from the germline V gene are LNHNV and YYDKDF (reference sequence). Trimming removed 3 bases at V and 5 bases at J, with 11 bases between. CDR3 nucleotides: TGTGCCACCAGCAGCACAGGGTTTAACAATGAGCAGTTCTTC. It specifies CATSSTGFNNEQFF.

This clonotype was counted only a few times. CDR3 sequence reads: CAWRDPRQYSGNTIYF. The CDR3, as DNA: TGTGCCTGGAGGGACCCTCGACAGTACTCTGGAAACACCATATATTTT. The chain employs TRBV30 and TRBJ1-3, with D possibly matching TRBD1 (5 bases). CDR1 and CDR2 (germline): GTSNPN, SVGIG (reference sequence). V lost 3 bases and J 0 bases, leaving 15 bases between the germline ends. This CDR3 is 16 amino acids long. The complete variable domain, with remaining parts taken from reference TRBV30 and TRBJ1-3, reads SQTIHQWPATLVQPVGSPLSLECTVEGTSNPNLYWYRQAAGRGLQLLFYSVGIGQISSEVPQNLSASRPQDRQFILSSKKLLLSDSGFYLCAWRDPRQYSGNTIYFGEGSWLTVV.

This clonotype appeared many times. The chain employs TRBV2 and TRBJ2-3; D gene unclear. From germline, CDR1 is SNHLY and CDR2 FYNNEI. The CDR3 runs to 14 residues. V dropped 2 bases and J dropped 0 bases, with 6 bases sitting between them. CDR3 nucleotides: TGTGCCAGCAGTGAAATCGCTAGCACAGATACGCAGTATTTT. It is translated as CASSEIASTDTQYF.

The chain couples TRBV15 to TRBJ2-7, with unresolved D. CDR1 and CDR2 (germline): LNHNV, YYDKDF (reference sequence). This CDR3 spans 12 amino acids. The V end lost 8 bases, the J end lost 3 bases, and 11 bases lay between the germline ends. CDR3 protein: CATGSNIYEQYF. CDR3 nucleotide sequence: TGTGCCACCGGAAGTAACATCTACGAGCAGTACTTC.

The chain recombines TRBV2 with TRBJ1-2, with a possible D match to TRBD1 (6 bases). Trimming shortened V by 4 bases and J by 4 bases, and 16 bases separated the two germline ends. Germline V gene data show CDR1 as SNHLY and CDR2 as FYNNEI. The CDR3 consists of 15 residues. CDR3 sequence reads: CASSGLQGFGYGYTF. The DNA for the CDR3 is TGTGCCAGCAGTGGGTTACAGGGATTTGGCTATGGCTACACCTTC. The full variable domain, with the rest looked up from reference TRBV2 and TRBJ1-2, is EPEVTQTPSHQVTQMGQEVILRCVPISNHLYFYWYRQILGQKVEFLVSFYNNEISEKSEIFDDQFSVERPDGSNFTLKIRSTKLEDSAMYFCASSGLQGFGYGYTFGSGTRLTVV.

This clonotype has ten or more counts. The chain joins TRBV25-1 to TRBJ1-4, with D maybe TRBD1 (6 bases). V was pared by 5 bases and J by 8 bases, with 15 bases between. There are 14 residues in the CDR3. Per germline, CDR1 MGHDK and CDR2 SYGVNS. CDR3 in DNA: TGTGCCAGCAGTTTAGGGACAATTGGAGAAAAACTGTTTTTT. Protein: CASSLGTIGEKLFF.

The genes are TRBV2 and TRBJ2-7; no clear D gene. The CDR3 runs 13 residues. Trimming stripped 7 bases from V and 4 bases from J, with 14 bases between. Germline V CDR1 and CDR2: SNHLY, FYNNEI. Here the CDR3 reads CASTKGLSYEQYF. CDR3 DNA: TGTGCCAGCACAAAGGGCCTATCTTACGAGCAGTACTTC. The full variable domain, rest sourced from reference TRBV2 and TRBJ2-7, is EPEVTQTPSHQVTQMGQEVILRCVPISNHLYFYWYRQILGQKVEFLVSFYNNEISEKSEIFDDQFSVERPDGSNFTLKIRSTKLEDSAMYFCASTKGLSYEQYFGPGTRLTVT.

The chain recombines TRBV14 with TRBJ1-2, with unresolved D. V lost 3 bases and J lost 1, with 15 bases in between. The length of the CDR3 is 16 residues. Germline V gene sequence: CDR1 SGHDN, CDR2 FVKESK. The CDR3 loop is CASSQHRREGNYGYTF. The CDR3 DNA reads TGTGCCAGCAGCCAGCACCGCCGGGAGGGTAACTATGGCTACACCTTC.

This clonotype has ten or more counts. This chain connects TRBV6-1 to TRBJ1-2; 8 bases match TRBD1. The V gene end was trimmed by 8 bases and the J gene end by 3 bases; junction bases not matched to a gene: 14. Germline values: CDR1 MNHNS, CDR2 SASEGT. This CDR3 comprises 16 residues. CDR3 DNA sequence: TGTGCCAGCGGGGGGTTCGTAGGACAGGGTCACTATGGCTACACCTTC. It codes for CASGGFVGQGHYGYTF.

The chain has TRBV11-1 and TRBJ2-7; the D gene is possibly TRBD1 (6 bases). The CDR3 contains 16 residues. Between the trimmed V and J ends, which lost 2 bases and 3 bases, there was a span of 17 bases. The germline V gene has CDR1 SGHAT and CDR2 FQDESV (reference sequence). The DNA for the CDR3 is TGTGCCAGCAGCTTAAGGACAGCCTTACAATACTACGAGCAGTACTTC. Its translation is CASSLRTALQYYEQYF.

This clonotype came up many times. This chain joins TRBV19 and TRBJ1-3; TRBD1 might be the D (5 bases). V lost 4 bases to trimming and J lost 0 bases, with 13 bases between them. CDR3 size: 16 residues. Per germline, CDR1 LNHDA and CDR2 SQIVND (reference sequence). CDR3 amino acids: CASSTMLDSSGNTIYF. DNA for the CDR3: TGTGCCAGTAGTACTATGTTAGACAGCTCTGGAAACACCATATATTTT.

Notes on this clonotype: A clone one base away is much larger, so this may be a read error. The gene calls are TRBV13 and TRBJ2-1, with TRBD2 as a possible D gene (6 bases). The CDR3 contains 15 residues. CDR1 and CDR2 (germline): PRHDT, FYEKMQ (reference sequence). The CDR3 DNA reads TGTGTCAGCAGCCTCGGGAGTCTTTGGGGGAATGAGCAGTTCTTC. It codes for CVSSLGSLWGNEQFF.

J is TRBJ1-2 and V is TRBV20-1; TRBD1 matches 9 bases. Germline values: CDR1 DFQATT, CDR2 SNEGSKA (reference sequence). The V and J ends lost 5 bases and 7 bases, in that order; junction bases with no gene match: 11. This CDR3 comprises 14 residues. DNA of the CDR3: TGCAGTGCTCGGACGGGACAGGGCAGGACTGGCTACACCTTC. Encoded protein: CSARTGQGRTGYTF.

This clonotype was recorded many times. The rearrangement joins TRBV27 to TRBJ2-1; 9 positions match TRBD1. The J segment lost 8 bases and the V segment lost 3 bases, leaving 8 bases of the junction unmatched. The CDR3 is 15 amino acids. Germline V gene data show CDR1 as MNHEY and CDR2 as SMNVEV (reference sequence). This chain's CDR3 is CASSFRDRALDEQFF. CDR3 in DNA: TGTGCCAGCAGTTTCCGGGACAGGGCTCTGGATGAGCAGTTCTTC.

There are a few counts of this clonotype. This chain joins TRBV2 and TRBJ2-1; D tentatively reads TRBD1 or TRBD2 (5 bases each). CDR3 length: 13 amino acids. CDR1 SNHLY and CDR2 FYNNEI come from the germline V gene. The ends were cut back, 7 bases at V and 8 bases at J, with 15 bases in the middle. CDR3 in amino acids: CASNFQGSDEQFF. CDR3 nucleotides: TGTGCCAGCAATTTCCAGGGTAGCGATGAGCAGTTCTTC. The whole variable domain, filled in from reference TRBV2 and TRBJ2-1, reads EPEVTQTPSHQVTQMGQEVILRCVPISNHLYFYWYRQILGQKVEFLVSFYNNEISEKSEIFDDQFSVERPDGSNFTLKIRSTKLEDSAMYFCASNFQGSDEQFFGPGTRLTVL.

The chain carries TRBV2 and TRBJ1-2, with D uncertain. Trimming removed 5 bases from V and 4 bases from J, with 14 bases in between. Germline lookup yields CDR1 SNHLY and CDR2 FYNNEI. The CDR3 length is 14 residues. The CDR3 nucleotides are TGTGCCAGCAGTATCGGAGCACTAGTCTATGGCTACACCTTC. Protein sequence: CASSIGALVYGYTF.

The chain's CDR3 is CASSAPGQEDTGELFF. CDR3 bases: TGTGCCAGCAGTGCGCCGGGACAGGAGGACACCGGGGAGCTGTTTTTT. This sequence joins TRBV25-1 and TRBJ2-2; TRBD1 matches 8 bases. The CDR3 has 16 residues. Germline CDR1 MGHDK, CDR2 SYGVNS. V lost 4 bases and J lost 3; bases outside the gene matches: 7.

The CDR3 DNA reads TGTGCCATCAGGGGACAGGGGGCGGGAGAGACCCAGTACTTC. Translated, it gives CAIRGQGAGETQYF. This rearrangement joins TRBV10-3 to TRBJ2-5, with 12 positions matching TRBD1. There are 14 residues in the CDR3. The junction had 3 bases not matched to a gene; V was cut back by 6 bases and J by 4 bases. CDR1 and CDR2 (germline): ENHRY, SYGVKD.

The chain combines TRBV7-3 with TRBJ2-7, with no clear D. V was pared by 6 bases and J by 0 bases, with 9 bases between. Per germline, CDR1 SGHTA and CDR2 FQGTGA. This CDR3 region has 13 residues. CDR3 sequence reads: CASSDWHSYEQYF. The CDR3 DNA is TGTGCCAGCAGTGATTGGCACTCCTACGAGCAGTACTTC. Based on the CDR3 plus reference TRBV7-3 and TRBJ2-7, the full variable domain is GAGVSQTPSNKVTEKGKYVELRCDPISGHTALYWYRQSLGQGPEFLIYFQGTGAADDSGLPNDRFFAVRPEGSVSTLKIQRTERGDSAVYLCASSDWHSYEQYFGPGTRLTVT.

This chain uses TRBV29-1 with TRBJ1-6; maybe TRBD1 (6 bases). The CDR3 covers 14 residues. V was pared by 5 bases and J by 1 base, with 9 bases between. CDR1 and CDR2 (germline): SQVTM, ANQGSEA. The CDR3 is CSVRGASYNSPLHF. The CDR3 coding sequence is TGCAGCGTTCGGGGGGCATCCTATAATTCACCCCTCCACTTT. The complete variable domain, with remaining parts taken from reference TRBV29-1 and TRBJ1-6, reads SAVISQKPSRDICQRGTSLTIQCQVDSQVTMMFWYRQQPGQSLTLIATANQGSEATYESGFVIDKFPISRPNLTFSTLTVSNMSPEDSSIYLCSVRGASYNSPLHFGNGTRLTVT.